The 26 T cell receptor beta chains below were found in one sample sequenced in a study of technical replicates of blood from a few donors. TCRdb's table, derived via immunoSEQ multiplex PCR, lists solely in-frame clones and lacks some. Here the sample spans over 90,000 clones, 95% to 96% being singletons. Sequenced: T cells isolated from PBMCs. The source is a human donor in good health.

The V gene is TRBV29-1, the J gene TRBJ2-1, with 9 bases identical to TRBD1. This CDR3 contains 16 residues. Germline CDR1 reads SQVTM; CDR2 reads ANQGSEA. V dropped 4 bases and J dropped 7; count of bases not matched to a gene: 14. CDR3 loop: CSVGDTGTGMGNEQFF. In nucleotides, the CDR3 is TGCAGCGTTGGTGACACCGGGACAGGGATGGGGAATGAGCAGTTCTTC.

This chain joins TRBV7-9 and TRBJ1-1; D perhaps matches TRBD1 (6 bases). CDR3 size: 14 residues. CDR1 and CDR2 from the germline V gene are SEHNR and FQNEAQ (reference sequence). V was shortened by 6 bases and J by 7 bases, with 18 bases between the two germline ends. The CDR3 region is CASSREQGVNEAFF. In DNA form, the CDR3 reads TGTGCCAGCAGTCGTGAACAGGGAGTCAATGAAGCTTTCTTT.

The chain carries TRBV2 and TRBJ2-2; TRBD2 is a possible D gene (5 bases). V was shortened by 6 bases and J by 4 bases, with 15 bases between the two germline ends. CDR1 is SNHLY and CDR2 is FYNNEI in the germline V gene. This CDR3 is 15 amino acids long. The CDR3 protein is CASREIPGITGELFF. CDR3 sequence (DNA): TGTGCCAGCAGGGAAATCCCGGGGATCACCGGGGAGCTGTTTTTT. Combining the CDR3 with reference TRBV2 and TRBJ2-2 gives the whole variable domain EPEVTQTPSHQVTQMGQEVILRCVPISNHLYFYWYRQILGQKVEFLVSFYNNEISEKSEIFDDQFSVERPDGSNFTLKIRSTKLEDSAMYFCASREIPGITGELFFGEGSRLTVL.

This rearrangement joins TRBV19 to TRBJ2-5, with 9 positions matching TRBD1. The V segment lost 7 bases and the J segment 1 base; nucleotides outside the gene matches: 7. CDR3 length: 15 amino acids. Germline CDR1 is LNHDA and CDR2 is SQIVND (reference sequence). CDR3 loop: CASNFPGQGQETQYF. The CDR3 coding sequence is TGTGCCAGTAATTTCCCGGGACAGGGCCAAGAGACCCAGTACTTC. Full variable domain (remainder filled in from reference TRBV19 and TRBJ2-5): DGGITQSPKYLFRKEGQNVTLSCEQNLNHDAMYWYRQDPGQGLRLIYYSQIVNDFQKGDIAEGYSVSREKKESFPLTVTSAQKNPTAFYLCASNFPGQGQETQYFGPGTRLLVL.

The chain combines TRBV15 with TRBJ2-1, with unresolved D. The CDR3 is 12 residues long. The germline gives CDR1 LNHNV, CDR2 YYDKDF (reference sequence). V lost 5 bases and J lost 8, with 10 bases in between. CDR3 DNA: TGTGCCACCAGCCCGCGGTTGGATGAGCAGTTCTTC. Translating gives CATSPRLDEQFF.

The chain uses TRBV5-1 and TRBJ2-7; 9 bases fit TRBD2. Looked up from germline, CDR1 is SGHRS and CDR2 is YFSETQ. The V and J ends lost 3 bases and 3 bases, in that order; junction bases with no gene match: 10. This CDR3 region has 16 residues. CDR3 nucleotides: TGCGCCAGCAGCTCGGGTCTAGCGGGATCCTACTACGAGCAGTACTTC. It encodes CASSSGLAGSYYEQYF.

This chain connects TRBV10-1 to TRBJ2-7; 8 bases are shared with TRBD1. This CDR3 region has 13 residues. The germline gives CDR1 WNHNN, CDR2 SYGVQD (reference sequence). V shed 6 bases and J 1 base; nucleotides not matched to a gene: 2. The CDR3 nucleotides are TGCGCCAGCAGCTGGGACAGGTCCTACGAGCAGTACTTC. As protein: CASSWDRSYEQYF.

The genes are TRBV19 and TRBJ2-7; 7 bases are a match to TRBD1. Per germline, CDR1 LNHDA and CDR2 SQIVND (reference sequence). The CDR3 spans 15 residues. V lost 4 bases to trimming and J lost 2 bases; unmatched junction nucleotides: 8. CDR3 nucleotide sequence: TGTGCCAGTAGTACCGACAGGGACCTAACCTACGAGCAGTACTTC. Translating it yields CASSTDRDLTYEQYF.

The J gene is TRBJ1-1, the V gene TRBV27; no clear D. Per the germline V gene, CDR1 is MNHEY and CDR2 is SMNVEV (reference sequence). V lost 3 bases, J lost 1 base, and 6 bases lay in between. The CDR3 contains 13 residues. CDR3 residues: CASSFNTNTEAFF. DNA for the CDR3: TGTGCCAGCAGTTTCAACACGAACACTGAAGCTTTCTTT.

This clone was recorded only once. J is TRBJ2-3 and V is TRBV11-3; D is perhaps TRBD1 (6 bases). CDR3 length: 14 residues. Trimming shortened V by 5 bases and J by 1 base, and 10 bases separated the two germline ends. CDR1 is SGHNT, CDR2 YENEEA, per germline. CDR3 sequence: CASSARTGTDTQYF. In nucleotides, the CDR3 is TGTGCCAGCAGCGCGCGGACAGGCACAGATACGCAGTATTTT.

V gene TRBV7-9 combines with J gene TRBJ2-7; TRBD1 agrees at 7 bases. Germline values: CDR1 SEHNR, CDR2 FQNEAQ (reference sequence). The length of the CDR3 is 14 residues. The V segment lost 5 bases and the J segment 2 bases; nucleotides outside the gene matches: 6. The CDR3 sequence: CASSRETGPYEQYF. CDR3 sequence (DNA): TGTGCCAGCAGCCGTGAGACAGGGCCCTACGAGCAGTACTTC.

This chain uses TRBV9 with TRBJ1-4; 9 bases fit TRBD1. There are 15 residues in the CDR3. V trimming: 2 bases; J trimming: 5 bases; junction bases outside the gene matches: 4. Looked up from germline, CDR1 is SGDLS and CDR2 is YYNGEE. The CDR3 is CASSVSGTGNEKLFF. CDR3 bases: TGTGCCAGCAGCGTGTCCGGGACAGGGAATGAAAAACTGTTTTTT.

The V call is TRBV2, the J call TRBJ2-7, with 8 bases lining up with TRBD1. Germline CDR1 SNHLY, CDR2 FYNNEI. Trimming cost V 8 bases and J 4 bases; bases outside gene matches: 7. The CDR3 loop spans 13 amino acids. The CDR3 DNA sequence: TGTGCCAGCGGACAGGGACTGTTGTACGAGCAGTACTTC. Its translation is CASGQGLLYEQYF. The complete variable domain, with remaining parts taken from reference TRBV2 and TRBJ2-7, reads EPEVTQTPSHQVTQMGQEVILRCVPISNHLYFYWYRQILGQKVEFLVSFYNNEISEKSEIFDDQFSVERPDGSNFTLKIRSTKLEDSAMYFCASGQGLLYEQYFGPGTRLTVT.

The chain employs TRBV11-2 and TRBJ2-3, with 9 bases fitting TRBD2. With 0 bases clipped from V and 1 base from J, the junction kept 8 bases outside the gene matches. Germline-derived CDR1 and CDR2 are SGHAT and FQNNGV. The CDR3 has 18 amino acids. CDR3: CASSLEGTSRLGTDTQYF. CDR3 DNA: TGTGCCAGCAGCTTAGAGGGGACTAGCCGTCTCGGCACAGATACGCAGTATTTT.

The V and J genes are TRBV5-6 and TRBJ2-7, with TRBD2 matching over 8 bases. Germline loops: CDR1 SGHDT, CDR2 YYEEEE. The length of the CDR3 is 16 residues. The V segment lost 4 bases and the J segment 4 bases; nucleotides outside the gene matches: 13. The CDR3, as DNA: TGTGCCAGCAGCCCGAGCCAACTAGCGGTCGCTTACGAGCAGTACTTC. Protein: CASSPSQLAVAYEQYF.

The genes are TRBV28 and TRBJ2-1, with D possibly matching TRBD2 (5 bases). The CDR3 runs 13 residues. V lost 9 bases to trimming and J lost 1 base, with 10 bases between them. Germline V gene sequence: CDR1 MDHEN, CDR2 SYDVKM. CDR3 residues: CASLSGSYNEQFF. The CDR3 bases are TGTGCCAGTTTATCGGGGTCCTACAATGAGCAGTTCTTC. Drawing the rest from reference TRBV28 and TRBJ2-1, the complete variable domain is DVKVTQSSRYLVKRTGEKVFLECVQDMDHENMFWYRQDPGLGLRLIYFSYDVKMKEKGDIPEGYSVSREKKERFSLILESASTNQTSMYLCASLSGSYNEQFFGPGTRLTVL.

The chain recombines TRBV19 with TRBJ1-1; TRBD1 might be the D (5 bases). Trimming pared 9 bases from V and 4 bases from J, leaving 12 bases between. Germline CDR1 and CDR2: LNHDA and SQIVND (reference sequence). The CDR3 has 12 residues. Here the CDR3 reads CASQEGATEAFF. CDR3 DNA sequence: TGTGCCAGCCAAGAAGGGGCCACTGAAGCTTTCTTT.

Turning to this clone: A junction boundary mismatches the germline segment, possibly from a read error. This chain joins TRBV5-1 and TRBJ1-3; D gene uncertain. This CDR3 spans 14 amino acids. Germline CDR1 is SGHRS and CDR2 is YFSETQ. The CDR3 DNA follows: TGCGCCAGCAGCTTGGGAGACTCTGAAAACACCATATATTTT. Encoded protein: CASSLGDSENTIYF.

V usage is TRBV27 and J usage is TRBJ2-7; 13 nucleotides agree with TRBD2. The V gene's germline CDR1 is MNHEY and CDR2 SMNVEV (reference sequence). The CDR3 runs to 16 residues. V shed 2 bases and J 3 bases; nucleotides not matched to a gene: 4. The DNA for the CDR3 is TGTGCCAGCAGTTTAGGACTAGCGGGAGTCGGCTACGAGCAGTACTTC. It translates to CASSLGLAGVGYEQYF.

The CDR3 protein is CASSVGIAGEWETQYF. CDR3 coding DNA: TGTGCCAGCAGCGTAGGGATAGCGGGAGAGTGGGAGACCCAGTACTTC. V is TRBV9 and J is TRBJ2-5, with 9 bases that match TRBD2. The CDR3 sequence is 16 residues long. Germline CDR1 and CDR2: SGDLS and YYNGEE. V shed 0 bases, J shed 5 bases, and the junction held 8 bases outside the gene matches.

Only one count was recorded for this clone. V is TRBV6-4 and J is TRBJ1-5; the D gene is possibly TRBD1 (6 bases). Germline V gene data show CDR1 as MRHNA and CDR2 as SNTAGT. V lost 4 bases, J lost 1 base, and 14 bases lay in between. This CDR3 is built from 16 residues. For the CDR3, the DNA is TGTGCCAGCAGTGGGACAGTAACGGGGAGCAATCAGCCCCAGCATTTT. Its translation is CASSGTVTGSNQPQHF.

The rearrangement uses TRBV7-8 and TRBJ2-7, with a possible D match to TRBD2 (5 bases). The CDR3 totals 12 residues. V was cut by 3 bases and J by 4 bases, with 7 bases left in between. Per the germline V gene, CDR1 is SGHVS and CDR2 is FQNEAQ. The CDR3 nucleotides read TGTGCCAGCAGCTTCGAGGGTTACGAGCAGTACTTC. This translates into CASSFEGYEQYF.

This clone is a singleton in its sample. The rearrangement links TRBV5-6 to TRBJ2-5, with TRBD1 as a possible D gene (5 bases). Trimming pared 4 bases from V and 2 bases from J, leaving 15 bases between. The CDR3 spans 15 residues. CDR1 is SGHDT and CDR2 is YYEEEE in the germline V gene. CDR3 amino acids: CASSTPRQPQETQYF. CDR3 sequence (DNA): TGTGCCAGCAGCACCCCCCGACAGCCGCAAGAGACCCAGTACTTC. Full variable domain (rest looked up from reference TRBV5-6 and TRBJ2-5): DAGVTQSPTHLIKTRGQQVTLRCSPKSGHDTVSWYQQALGQGPQFIFQYYEEEERQRGNFPDRFSGHQFPNYSSELNVNALLLGDSALYLCASSTPRQPQETQYFGPGTRLLVL.

This sequence joins TRBV2 and TRBJ1-1, with D uncertain. The CDR3 loop spans 15 amino acids. V was pared by 3 bases and J by 5 bases, with 16 bases between. Germline V lookup: CDR1 SNHLY, CDR2 FYNNEI. The CDR3 DNA reads as TGTGCCAGCAGTGATAGAACGCCAGGTAGAACTGAAGCTTTCTTT. This codes for CASSDRTPGRTEAFF.

The genes are TRBV10-3 and TRBJ1-1; D is unresolved. The CDR3 loop spans 13 amino acids. CDR1 is ENHRY, CDR2 SYGVKD, per germline. The ends were cut back, 10 bases at V and 3 bases at J, with 15 bases in the middle. For the CDR3, the DNA is TGTGCCACCTTGAGCGGTCTAGACACTGAAGCTTTCTTT. Translated: CATLSGLDTEAFF.

This sequence joins TRBV30 and TRBJ2-1; 9 bases align to TRBD2. The CDR3 is 14 residues long. V lost 2 bases and J lost 9; bases outside the gene matches: 8. Germline values: CDR1 GTSNPN, CDR2 SVGIG (reference sequence). DNA for the CDR3: TGTGCCTGGAGTAAGTTAGCGGGAGTTAGTGAGCAGTTCTTC. It specifies CAWSKLAGVSEQFF.